This TCR beta chain was recorded in a study of shared clonotypes between healthy human individuals. Across the study: For every donor, three CD4 naive, three CD4 memory, two CD8 naive and one CD8 memory plates were used.

Study-wide findings and caveats: Estimated richness values were generally larger in naive subsets than in memory subsets.

V lost 8 bases to trimming and J lost 3 bases, with 13 bases between them. This CDR3 region has 13 residues. The germline V gene has CDR1 MDHEN and CDR2 SYDVKM. Details on this clone: Its target is not known.

Produced via immunoSEQ multiplex PCR; TCRdb's table is partial and in-frame only. This sample has around 2.1 million clones, with almost 96% found just once. The chain joins TRBV28 to TRBJ1-1; the D gene is possibly TRBD1 (5 bases). Sequenced sample: naive CD4+ T cells sorted from blood. Stated subset: CD45RA+ positively selected. This TCR derives from a man between 18 and 29 years old in good health. The CDR3 DNA sequence: TGTGCCAGCGTGGGGCTGTCGTACACTGAAGCTTTCTTT. It specifies CASVGLSYTEAFF. Variable domain in full (rest from reference TRBV28 and TRBJ1-1): DVKVTQSSRYLVKRTGEKVFLECVQDMDHENMFWYRQDPGLGLRLIYFSYDVKMKEKGDIPEGYSVSREKKERFSLILESASTNQTSMYLCASVGLSYTEAFFGQGTRLTVV.